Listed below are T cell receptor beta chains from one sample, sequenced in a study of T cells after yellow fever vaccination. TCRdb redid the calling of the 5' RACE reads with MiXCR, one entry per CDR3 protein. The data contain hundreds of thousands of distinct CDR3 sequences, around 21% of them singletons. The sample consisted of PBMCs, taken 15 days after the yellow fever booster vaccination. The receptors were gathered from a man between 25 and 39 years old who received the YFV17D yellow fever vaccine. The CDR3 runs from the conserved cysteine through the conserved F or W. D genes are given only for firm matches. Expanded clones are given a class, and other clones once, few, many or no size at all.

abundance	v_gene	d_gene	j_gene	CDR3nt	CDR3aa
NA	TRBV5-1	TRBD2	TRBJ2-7	TGCGCCAGCAGCTTGGATGGGTCACCGGGGGGCGAGCAGTACTTC	CASSLDGSPGGEQYF
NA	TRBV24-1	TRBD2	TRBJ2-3	TGTGCCACCAGTGATTTTACTAGCGGCAACCTCAGCACAGATACGCAGTATTTT	CATSDFTSGNLSTDTQYF
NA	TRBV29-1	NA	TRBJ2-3	TGCAGCGCCGTTGCCAGCACAGATACGCAGTATTTT	CSAVASTDTQYF
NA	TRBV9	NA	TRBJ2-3	TGTGCCAGCAGCGACCGGGACAAAATCACAGATACGCAGTATTTT	CASSDRDKITDTQYF
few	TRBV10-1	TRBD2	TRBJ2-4	TGCGCCAGCAGTTCCGGGACTAGCGGGAGGTTCCCCCAATACTTC	CASSSGTSGRFPQYF
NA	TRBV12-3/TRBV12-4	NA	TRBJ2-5	TGTGCCAGGAGAGCCGGGACACAGCAAGAGACCCAGTACTTC	CARRAGTQQETQYF
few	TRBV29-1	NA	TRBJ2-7	TGCAGCGTTTCCCACGGACCCTACGAGCAGTACTTC	CSVSHGPYEQYF
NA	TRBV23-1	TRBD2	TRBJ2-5	TGCACCAGCACCGCATCGGGGGGGCAAGAGACCCAGTACTTC	CTSTASGGQETQYF
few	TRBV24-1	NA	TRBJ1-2	TGTGCCACCAGTGATTATAGCTATGGCTACACCTTC	CATSDYSYGYTF
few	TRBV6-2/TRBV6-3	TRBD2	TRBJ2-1	TGTGCCAGCAGCCCTCAGCGGGAGAAGAATGAGCAGTTCTTC	CASSPQREKNEQFF